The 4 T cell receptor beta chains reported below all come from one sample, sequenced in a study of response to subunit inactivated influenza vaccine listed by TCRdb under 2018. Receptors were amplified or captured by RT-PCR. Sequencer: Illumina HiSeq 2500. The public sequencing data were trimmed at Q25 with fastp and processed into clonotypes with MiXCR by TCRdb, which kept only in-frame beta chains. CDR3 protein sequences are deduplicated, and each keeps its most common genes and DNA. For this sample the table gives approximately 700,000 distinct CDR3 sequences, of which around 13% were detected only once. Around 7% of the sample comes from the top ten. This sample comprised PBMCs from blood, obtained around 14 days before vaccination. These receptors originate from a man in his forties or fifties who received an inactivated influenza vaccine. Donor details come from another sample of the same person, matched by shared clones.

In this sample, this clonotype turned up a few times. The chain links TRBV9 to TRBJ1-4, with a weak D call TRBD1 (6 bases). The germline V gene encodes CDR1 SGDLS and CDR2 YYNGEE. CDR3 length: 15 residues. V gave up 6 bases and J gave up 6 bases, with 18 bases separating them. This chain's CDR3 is CASTPGGGRDEKLFF. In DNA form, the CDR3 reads TGTGCCAGCACCCCCGGGGGGGGGCGAGATGAAAAACTGTTTTTT.

The CDR3 is CASSSVAGDTQYF. CDR3 bases: TGTGCCAGCAGTTCGGTAGCGGGGGATACGCAGTATTTT. This chain joins TRBV27 and TRBJ2-3, with 8 bases aligning to TRBD2. The CDR3 is 13 residues long. V trimming: 4 bases; J trimming: 6 bases; junction bases outside the gene matches: 3. Germline CDR1 is MNHEY and CDR2 is SMNVEV (reference sequence).

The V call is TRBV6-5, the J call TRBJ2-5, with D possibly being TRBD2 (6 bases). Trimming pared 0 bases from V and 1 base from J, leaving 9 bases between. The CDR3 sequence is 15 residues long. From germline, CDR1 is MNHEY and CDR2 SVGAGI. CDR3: CASSYSAGSQETQYF. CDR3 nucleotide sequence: TGTGCCAGCAGTTACTCGGCCGGGAGCCAAGAGACCCAGTACTTC.

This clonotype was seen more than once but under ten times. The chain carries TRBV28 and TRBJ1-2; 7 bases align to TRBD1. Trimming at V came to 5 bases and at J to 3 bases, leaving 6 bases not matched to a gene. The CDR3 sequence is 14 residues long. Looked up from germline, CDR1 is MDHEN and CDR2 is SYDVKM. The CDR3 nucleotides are TGTGCCAGCAGTCCGAACAGGGGACACTATGGCTACACCTTC. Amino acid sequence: CASSPNRGHYGYTF.